This TCR beta chain is drawn from a study of Ad26.COV2.S vaccination and SARS-CoV-2 variants. Overall study results and limits: Researchers reported similar non-spike TCR breadth in vaccine and placebo recipients.

Treatment in this sample: 15 to 20 received Ad26.COV2.S at low or high dose, single or two shots; several received placebo; per-sample allocation not given. Specimens were obtained on day 63 following the first vaccine or placebo injection. Here immunoSEQ multiplex PCR was the method, and the copy in TCRdb shows in-frame clones only, minus some. The sample includes about 350,000 clones, approximately 85% of them seen just once. Germline loops: CDR1 SGHDT, CDR2 YYEEEE. Trimming left V 2 bases short and J 5 bases short, with 10 bases between. CDR3 size: 14 residues. A remark on this clone: Its antigen remains unidentified.

V and J are TRBV5-6 and TRBJ1-4; D unclear. Sequencing used peripheral blood, obtained in a trial of Ad26.COV2.S vaccine versus placebo. The sequence was obtained from a person between 18 and 60 years old who received the Ad26.COV2.S COVID-19 vaccine or a placebo. The CDR3 is CASSFAPENEKLFF. DNA for the CDR3: TGTGCCAGCAGCTTCGCCCCAGAAAATGAAAAACTGTTTTTT.